This TCR beta chain was sequenced during a study of T cells in Graves' hyperthyroidism and ophthalmopathy. Findings and limits, study-wide: Also found in blood were most expanded thyroid clonotypes above 0.001.

This clonotype occurred a few times. The antigen remains undetermined. The source material, RNA transcripts, was used to amplify TCR beta CDR3 regions. A first-round RT-PCR of the TCR CDR3 used the HTBI primer set. In TCRdb, the multiplex PCR reads were re-called with MiXCR into one record per CDR3 protein. The sample includes approximately 410,000 distinct CDR3 sequences, roughly 14% seen only once; the top ten take approximately 13%. CDR1 WSHSY and CDR2 SAAADI come from the germline V gene. V was trimmed by 3 bases and J by 1 base, leaving 7 bases between them. This CDR3 region has 14 residues. The sample consisted of blood. V and J are TRBV10-2 and TRBJ1-3; D gene uncertain. The source of this sequence is a man between 18 and 35 years old with Graves' ophthalmopathy. The CDR3 DNA follows: TGCGCCAGCAGTGATGCAGGTTCTGGAAACACCATATATTTT. It codes for CASSDAGSGNTIYF.